This is a list of T cell receptor beta chains from one sample in a study of regulatory T cells in long-lasting Graves disease. A single record per CDR3 protein comes from TCRdb applying MiXCR to the multiplex PCR reads. The top ten clones hold just under 30% of a sample with 350,000 to 450,000 distinct CDR3 sequences, 16% of them seen once. Another study also made use of these data, one on T cells in Graves' hyperthyroidism and ophthalmopathy.

The sample was peripheral blood mononuclear cells (PBMCs), taken at new diagnosis, from a patient treated with antithyroid drugs. These receptors were obtained from a middle-aged man with Graves disease. CDR3s include the opening cysteine and the closing phenylalanine or tryptophan. The D gene is left open where the match is weak. Clone sizes are given selectively: once, few, many, or a class where the clone is expanded.

clone_size d_call j_call v_call cdr3_nt cdr3_aa
many TRBD2 TRBJ2-3 TRBV2 TGTGCCAGCAAGCGGGGGAGCACAGATACGCAGTATTTT CASKRGSTDTQYF
many . TRBJ1-1 TRBV29-1 TGCAGCGTTTTACAGATGGACACTGAAGCTTTCTTT CSVLQMDTEAFF
many . TRBJ1-1 TRBV28 TGTGCCAGCAGTTTAGTCGTCCAGGGCGGTACTGAAGCTTTCTTT CASSLVVQGGTEAFF
many . TRBJ2-5 TRBV2 TGTGCCAGCAGTTACTTACCAGAGACCCAGTACTTC CASSYLPETQYF
. TRBD2 TRBJ2-1 TRBV5-1 TGCGCCAGCATGACTCGGGGGGGGGCCTACAATGAGCAGTTCTTC CASMTRGGAYNEQFF
. TRBD2 TRBJ2-1 TRBV12-3/TRBV12-4 TGTGCCAGCAGTTTGGTGACTAGCGGCGACAATGAGCAGTTCTTC CASSLVTSGDNEQFF
. . TRBJ2-7 TRBV7-9 TGTGCCAGCACCTTAGGGGACTCCTACGAGCAGTACTTC CASTLGDSYEQYF
many . TRBJ2-1 TRBV20-1 TGCAGTGCTATAAAGGGGGGGGGCTACAATGAGCAGTTCTTC CSAIKGGGYNEQFF
many . TRBJ2-7 TRBV7-9 TGTGCCAGCAGCTTCGACGGTACCTACGAGCAGTACTTC CASSFDGTYEQYF
few . TRBJ1-5 TRBV5-6 TGTGCCAGCAGCTTGAGTACTGGACCGTATAGCAATCAGCCCCAGCATTTT CASSLSTGPYSNQPQHF
many . TRBJ2-7 TRBV7-9 TGTGCCAGCAGCTTAGTGGGCAGGACCTACGAGCAGTACTTC CASSLVGRTYEQYF
few . TRBJ2-4 TRBV28 TGTGCCAGCAGTCCTCACCGTCCAGCGTTAGCCAAAAACATTCAGTACTTC CASSPHRPALAKNIQYF
few TRBD1 TRBJ1-6 TRBV12-3/TRBV12-4 TGTGCCAGCAGTTCCTCACAGGGGGGAAGGAATTCACCCCTCCACTTT CASSSSQGGRNSPLHF
many . TRBJ1-3 TRBV28 TGTGCCAGCAGTTCCCCCAGGCAGGCCATCTCTGGAAACACCATATATTTT CASSSPRQAISGNTIYF
. . TRBJ1-1 TRBV30 TGTGCCTGGAGTGTAAGGAACACTGAAGCTTTCTTT CAWSVRNTEAFF